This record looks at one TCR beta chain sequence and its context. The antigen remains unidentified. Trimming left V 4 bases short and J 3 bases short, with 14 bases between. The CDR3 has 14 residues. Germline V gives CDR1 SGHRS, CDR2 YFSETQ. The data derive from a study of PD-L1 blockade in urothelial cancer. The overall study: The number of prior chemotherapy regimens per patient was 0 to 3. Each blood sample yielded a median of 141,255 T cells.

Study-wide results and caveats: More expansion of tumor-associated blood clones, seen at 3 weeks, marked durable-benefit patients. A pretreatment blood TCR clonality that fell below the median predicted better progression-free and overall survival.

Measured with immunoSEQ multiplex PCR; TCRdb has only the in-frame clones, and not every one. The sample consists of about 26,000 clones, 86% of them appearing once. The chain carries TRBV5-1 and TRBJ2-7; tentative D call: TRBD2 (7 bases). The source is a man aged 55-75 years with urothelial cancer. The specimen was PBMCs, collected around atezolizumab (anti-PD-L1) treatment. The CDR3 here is CASSPGGSFYEQYF. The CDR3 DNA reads TGCGCCAGCAGCCCGGGGGGCAGCTTCTACGAGCAGTACTTC.